This T cell receptor beta chain was sequenced during a study of blood T cell repertoires in COVID-19. Study-wide context: The United States, Italy and Spain provided the acute and convalescent COVID-19 samples. Nucleic acid was either cDNA or gDNA, and it came from T cells, B-cell-depleted T cells, or PBMCs.

The CDR3 is 16 residues long. Losses at the gene ends were 0 bases for V and 0 bases for J; bases not matched to a gene: 5. Germline assignment: CDR1 SGDLS and CDR2 YYNGEE. As processed by the authors: For nucleated cells, counts were estimated from reference gene primer amplification. Assay: immunoSEQ multiplex PCR; the TCRdb copy retains only in-frame clones and omits some. V, J and clone size derive from that table, while D and trimming were established from the DNA sequence. This sample has under 200,000 clones, with roughly 84% found just once. This chain uses TRBV9 with TRBJ1-1; 7 nucleotides match TRBD1. This receptor was identified in a woman older than 75 with active or convalescent COVID-19. The sequenced sample was peripheral blood. The CDR3 loop is CASSVGQGPMNTEAFF. In nucleotides, the CDR3 is TGTGCCAGCAGCGTAGGACAGGGCCCCATGAACACTGAAGCTTTCTTT.